The T cell receptor (beta chain) under discussion was sequenced for a study of blood T cell repertoires in COVID-19. As for the study in general: The samples span acute and convalescent COVID-19 from the United States, Italy and Spain. Sample material is recorded as cDNA or gDNA derived from T cells, B-cell-depleted T cells, or PBMCs.

The CDR3 spans 15 residues. The V end lost 4 bases, the J end lost 4 bases, and 14 bases lay between the germline ends. The germline V gene encodes CDR1 SEHNR and CDR2 FQNEAQ (reference sequence). Libraries were prepared by immunoSEQ multiplex PCR; TCRdb keeps only in-frame clonotypes and omits some of them. Of about 140,000 clones detected, about 85% appear once; the ten largest clones hold approximately 2.4%. The rearrangement links TRBV7-9 to TRBJ1-5, with a tentative D call TRBD1 (6 bases). The TCR sequence derives from a human donor with COVID-19, enrolled during active disease. The donor label of this sample is uncertain. Sequences were obtained from peripheral blood. The CDR3 nucleotides are TGTGCCAGCAGCTCGACAGGTACCCAAAATCAGCCCCAGCATTTT. Its translation is CASSSTGTQNQPQHF.